A single sample gave rise to the 13 T cell receptor beta chains below, sequenced in a study of shared clonotypes between healthy human individuals. TCRdb keeps only in-frame clones here, not all; method: immunoSEQ multiplex PCR. The table lists approximately 2,000,000 clones, approximately 92% of them singletons. Only CD45RO-negative cells positively selected for CCR7 counted as naive CD8 cells, so terminally differentiated effector memory CD45RA+ cells were excluded. Source material: naive CD8+ T cells from PBMCs. These receptors came from a man aged 18-30 years in good health. Some clones in this sample may be carry-over from other donors' samples.

The chain is built from TRBV6-6 and TRBJ2-2; TRBD2 matches at 9 bases. This CDR3 spans 14 amino acids. Trimming cost V 6 bases and J 6 bases; bases outside gene matches: 5. Germline CDR1 is MNHNY and CDR2 is SVGAGI (reference sequence). In DNA form, the CDR3 reads TGTGCCAGCAGGTGGACTAGCGAGCCCGGGGAGCTGTTTTTT. Its protein is CASRWTSEPGELFF.

A note on this clone: Other DNA sequences in this specimen translate into the identical CDR3. V usage is TRBV2 and J usage is TRBJ2-1; tentatively, D is TRBD1 or TRBD2 (5 bases each). This CDR3 contains 13 residues. CDR1 SNHLY and CDR2 FYNNEI come from the germline V gene. The V end lost 8 bases, the J end lost 3 bases, and 11 bases lay between the germline ends. This CDR3 is CASRGPLYNEQFF. CDR3 sequence (DNA): TGTGCCAGCCGGGGACCACTCTACAATGAGCAGTTCTTC.

The V call is TRBV29-1, the J call TRBJ1-2; no clear D gene. The germline V and J ends were trimmed by 2 bases and 4 bases, with 17 bases remaining between them. CDR1 SQVTM and CDR2 ANQGSEA come from the germline V gene. There are 15 residues in the CDR3. This chain's CDR3 is CSVELLAARLYGYTF. The DNA of the CDR3 is TGCAGCGTTGAACTCTTGGCGGCGCGACTCTATGGCTACACCTTC. Full variable domain (outside the CDR3, taken from reference TRBV29-1 and TRBJ1-2): SAVISQKPSRDICQRGTSLTIQCQVDSQVTMMFWYRQQPGQSLTLIATANQGSEATYESGFVIDKFPISRPNLTFSTLTVSNMSPEDSSIYLCSVELLAARLYGYTFGSGTRLTVV.

The chain joins TRBV27 to TRBJ1-1; TRBD1 is a possible D gene (6 bases). V gave up 5 bases and J gave up 1 base, with 14 bases separating them. Per germline, CDR1 MNHEY and CDR2 SMNVEV (reference sequence). This CDR3 has 15 amino acids. The CDR3 sequence: CASSRGTQGNTEAFF. The CDR3 bases are TGTGCCAGCAGTAGGGGGACCCAGGGGAACACTGAAGCTTTCTTT.

The chain joins TRBV11-1 to TRBJ2-3; no firm D call. The CDR3 totals 15 residues. From germline, CDR1 is SGHAT and CDR2 FQDESV (reference sequence). The germline V and J ends were trimmed by 5 bases and 2 bases, with 14 bases remaining between them. The CDR3: CASSQTWDATDTQYF. The CDR3 nucleotides read TGTGCCAGCAGCCAAACCTGGGATGCCACAGATACGCAGTATTTT.

This clone was detected only a few times. J is TRBJ1-1 and V is TRBV7-9, with a weak D call TRBD1 (5 bases). V was cut by 2 bases and J by 8 bases, with 24 bases left in between. The CDR3 spans 17 residues. Germline V CDR1 and CDR2: SEHNR, FQNEAQ (reference sequence). CDR3 amino acids: CASSLPNWGDSIREAFF. For the CDR3, the DNA is TGTGCCAGCAGCTTACCGAACTGGGGGGACTCGATAAGGGAAGCTTTCTTT.

A word on this clone: This sample also contains other DNA sequences that code for the same CDR3. J is TRBJ2-1 and V is TRBV29-1; a possible D gene is TRBD2 (5 bases). The CDR3 has 14 amino acids. Trimming stripped 0 bases from V and 3 bases from J, with 9 bases between. From germline, CDR1 is SQVTM and CDR2 ANQGSEA. As DNA, the CDR3 is TGCAGCGTTGAAGATCCGGCGGGCTACAATGAGCAGTTCTTC. Translation gives CSVEDPAGYNEQFF.

Here the CDR3 DNA reads TGTGCCAGCAGTTTATCCGGGTTGGGAACCGGGGAGCTGTTTTTT. This translates into CASSLSGLGTGELFF. The chain joins TRBV28 to TRBJ2-2; no definite D call. Trimming took off 1 base at V and 5 bases at J, with 11 bases between the two ends. Per the germline V gene, CDR1 is MDHEN and CDR2 is SYDVKM. There are 15 residues in the CDR3.

This sequence joins TRBV15 and TRBJ2-2; the D call may be TRBD1 or TRBD2 (5 bases each). There are 15 residues in the CDR3. Germline CDR1 reads LNHNV; CDR2 reads YYDKDF (reference sequence). V lost 1 base and J lost 5, with 11 bases in between. The CDR3: CATSRVERGTGELFF. DNA for the CDR3: TGTGCCACCAGCAGAGTCGAGAGGGGAACCGGGGAGCTGTTTTTT.

The V gene is TRBV4-1, the J gene TRBJ1-1; TRBD1 matches at 9 bases. Trimming took 4 bases from V and 4 from J; bases not matched to a gene: 10. Germline V gene lookup returns CDR1 MGHRA and CDR2 YSYEKL. This CDR3 comprises 16 residues. The CDR3 sequence is CASSLRNRGLVTEAFF. The CDR3 coding sequence is TGCGCCAGCAGCCTCAGAAACAGGGGGCTTGTCACTGAAGCTTTCTTT.

This rearrangement joins TRBV10-3 to TRBJ2-3, with 9 bases matching TRBD1. V lost 0 bases, J lost 4 bases, and 8 bases stayed unmatched. Germline CDR1 is ENHRY and CDR2 is SYGVKD. This CDR3 region has 17 residues. CDR3 sequence: CAISESLGTGTSDTQYF. Here the CDR3 DNA reads TGTGCCATCAGTGAGTCGTTGGGGACAGGGACTTCAGATACGCAGTATTTT.

The CDR3: CASSQDRTRNYGYTF. In DNA form, the CDR3 reads TGTGCCAGCAGCCAAGATCGGACACGAAACTATGGCTACACCTTC. The chain employs TRBV4-2 and TRBJ1-2; possibly TRBD1 for D (5 bases). This CDR3 comprises 15 residues. In germline, CDR1 is LGHNA, CDR2 YNFKEQ. Trimming cost V 0 bases and J 2 bases, with 10 bases left between them.

Details on this clone: This same CDR3 is encoded by further DNA sequences in the sample. The chain is built from TRBV27 and TRBJ1-1, with D unclear. CDR1 and CDR2 (germline): MNHEY, SMNVEV (reference sequence). Trimming pared 3 bases from V and 4 bases from J, leaving 6 bases between. CDR3 size: 12 residues. The CDR3 sequence: CASSFWGTEAFF. The CDR3 DNA reads TGTGCCAGCAGTTTTTGGGGCACTGAAGCTTTCTTT.